The 7 T cell receptor beta chains reported below all come from one sample, sequenced in a study of T-cell reconstitution after alpha-beta-depleted transplantation in children. The authors prepared the TCRbeta library with unique molecular identifiers. MiXCR, applied by TCRdb to the PCR reads, yields one record per CDR3 protein. The sample holds hundreds of thousands of distinct CDR3 sequences, roughly 15% seen once. This specimen was PBMCs, mostly from graft donor cells, taken 360 days after TCRalphabeta/CD19-depleted stem cell transplant. These receptors were collected from a male patient aged 2 to 9 who had a stem cell transplant for acute lymphoblastic leukemia, so the T cells may come from the graft donor.

The rearrangement links TRBV20-1 to TRBJ2-2; TRBD2 matches at 14 bases. CDR1 and CDR2 from the germline V gene are DFQATT and SNEGSKA (reference sequence). J gave up 1 base and V 1 base, and 8 bases lay outside the gene matches. The CDR3 has 19 residues. The CDR3 reads CSARGRQTSGRENTGELFF. The DNA for the CDR3 is TGCAGTGCTAGAGGCCGCCAGACTAGCGGGAGGGAGAACACCGGGGAGCTGTTTTTT.

The chain carries TRBV12-3 or TRBV12-4 and TRBJ1-1; tentative D call: TRBD1 (6 bases). This CDR3 contains 15 residues. Deletions cut 6 bases from V and 4 bases from J, with 18 bases between. The CDR3 region is CASSRDVNRVTEAFF. In nucleotides, the CDR3 is TGTGCCAGCAGCCGTGATGTTAACAGGGTCACTGAAGCTTTCTTT.

The J gene is TRBJ2-7, the V gene TRBV28; 10 bases agree with TRBD1. Germline lookup yields CDR1 MDHEN and CDR2 SYDVKM. The CDR3 is 15 amino acids. With V trimmed by 3 bases and J by 6 bases, 8 bases remained unmatched. The CDR3 loop is CASSFRGRTGGEQYF. The CDR3 DNA sequence: TGTGCCAGCAGTTTTAGGGGTAGGACAGGGGGCGAGCAGTACTTC.

This chain uses TRBV4-1 with TRBJ2-7; D not resolved. The germline V gene encodes CDR1 MGHRA and CDR2 YSYEKL. The CDR3 has 15 residues. V lost 0 bases to trimming and J lost 2 bases, with 11 bases between them. The CDR3 nucleotides are TGCGCCAGCAGCCAAGAAAACAGCTTTCCCTACGAGCAGTACTTC. Protein product: CASSQENSFPYEQYF.

At least ten counts were recorded for this clonotype. The V gene is TRBV24-1, the J gene TRBJ2-3; 12 nucleotides align to TRBD1. Germline CDR1 and CDR2: KGHDR and SFDVKD. Germline trimming cut 1 base from V and 4 bases from J; bases unmatched to any gene: 11. The CDR3 runs 19 residues. This CDR3 is CATSDLLTGTGGKPDTQYF. The DNA of the CDR3 is TGTGCCACCAGTGATTTACTAACCGGGACAGGGGGCAAGCCAGATACGCAGTATTTT.

In its sample, this clonotype was seen many times. The genes are TRBV3-1 and TRBJ2-1, with D hard to call. CDR1 is LGHDT, CDR2 YNNKEL, per germline (reference sequence). This CDR3 spans 14 amino acids. The ends were cut back, 1 base at V and 9 bases at J, with 13 bases in the middle. The CDR3: CASSQVSGYGEQFF. CDR3 DNA: TGTGCCAGCAGCCAAGTGTCTGGTTATGGTGAGCAGTTCTTC.

The chain employs TRBV28 and TRBJ1-1; D perhaps matches TRBD1 (6 bases). This CDR3 region has 15 residues. V lost 4 bases and J lost 9, with 21 bases in between. Per the germline V gene, CDR1 is MDHEN and CDR2 is SYDVKM. Written as DNA, the CDR3 is TGTGCCAGCAGTTCGGTCCGGGACACCGGTTTGCAAGCTTTCTTT. Protein sequence: CASSSVRDTGLQAFF.